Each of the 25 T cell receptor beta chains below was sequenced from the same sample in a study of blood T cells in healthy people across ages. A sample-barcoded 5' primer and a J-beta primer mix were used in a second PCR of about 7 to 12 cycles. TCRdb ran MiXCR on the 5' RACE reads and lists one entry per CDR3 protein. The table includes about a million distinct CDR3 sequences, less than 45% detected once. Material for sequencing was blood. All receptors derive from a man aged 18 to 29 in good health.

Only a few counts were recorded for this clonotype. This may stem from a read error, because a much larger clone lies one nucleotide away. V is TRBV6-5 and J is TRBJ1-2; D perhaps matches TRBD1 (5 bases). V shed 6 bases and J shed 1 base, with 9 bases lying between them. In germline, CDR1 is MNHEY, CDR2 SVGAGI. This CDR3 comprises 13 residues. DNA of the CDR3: TGTGCCAGCAGACCGACAGTTAACTATGGCTACACCTTC. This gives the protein CASRPTVNYGYTF.

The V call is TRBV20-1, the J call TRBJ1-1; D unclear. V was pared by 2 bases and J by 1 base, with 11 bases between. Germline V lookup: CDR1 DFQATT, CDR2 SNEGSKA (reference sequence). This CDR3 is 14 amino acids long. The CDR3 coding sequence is TGCAGTGCTAGAAGGATGGGGAAGAACACTGAAGCTTTCTTT. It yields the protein CSARRMGKNTEAFF.

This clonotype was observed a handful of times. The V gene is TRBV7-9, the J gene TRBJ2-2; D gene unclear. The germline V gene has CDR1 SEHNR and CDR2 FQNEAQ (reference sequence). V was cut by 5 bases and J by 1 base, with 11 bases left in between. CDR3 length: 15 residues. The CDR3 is CASSPYIVNTGELFF. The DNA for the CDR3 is TGTGCCAGCAGCCCCTATATTGTGAACACCGGGGAGCTGTTTTTT.

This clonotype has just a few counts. In nucleotides, the CDR3 is TGTGCCAGCAGCGACGGGACAGGGGGCTTTCAGCCCCAGCATTTT. Amino acid sequence: CASSDGTGGFQPQHF. The J gene is TRBJ1-5, the V gene TRBV9; 12 positions agree with TRBD1. Germline values: CDR1 SGDLS, CDR2 YYNGEE. The length of the CDR3 is 15 residues. J lost 6 bases, V lost 3 bases, and 4 bases had no gene match.

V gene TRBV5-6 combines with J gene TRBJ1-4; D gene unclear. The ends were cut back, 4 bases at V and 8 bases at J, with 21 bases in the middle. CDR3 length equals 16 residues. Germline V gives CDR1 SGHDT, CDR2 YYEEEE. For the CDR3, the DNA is TGTGCCAGCAGCCCGCGAGAGGAGATCGGCGGAGAAAAACTGTTTTTT. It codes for CASSPREEIGGEKLFF.

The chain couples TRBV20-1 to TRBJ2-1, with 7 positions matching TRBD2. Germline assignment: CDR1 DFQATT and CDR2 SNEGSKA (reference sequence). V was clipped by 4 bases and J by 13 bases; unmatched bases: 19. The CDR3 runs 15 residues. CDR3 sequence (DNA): TGCAGTGCTATGACCGTAGCGGGTTCGCGAGAGACCCAGTTCTTC. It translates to CSAMTVAGSRETQFF.

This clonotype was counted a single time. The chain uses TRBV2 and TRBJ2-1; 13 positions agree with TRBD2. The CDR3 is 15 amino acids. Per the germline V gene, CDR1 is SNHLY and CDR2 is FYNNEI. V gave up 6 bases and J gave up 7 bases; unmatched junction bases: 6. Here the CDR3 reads CASSELAGGVNEQFF. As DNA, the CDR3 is TGTGCCAGCAGCGAACTAGCGGGGGGGGTGAATGAGCAGTTCTTC.

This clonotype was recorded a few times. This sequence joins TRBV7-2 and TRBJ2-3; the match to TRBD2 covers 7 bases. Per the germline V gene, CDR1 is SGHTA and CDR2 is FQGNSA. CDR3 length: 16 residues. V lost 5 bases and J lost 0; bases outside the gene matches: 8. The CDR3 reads CASSLLAERSTDTQYF. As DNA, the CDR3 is TGTGCCAGCAGCCTCCTAGCGGAGAGGAGCACAGATACGCAGTATTTT.

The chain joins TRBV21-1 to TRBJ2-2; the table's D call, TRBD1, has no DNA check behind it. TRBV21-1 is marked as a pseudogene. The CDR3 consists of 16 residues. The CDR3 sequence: CANSPIGRNRDGELFF. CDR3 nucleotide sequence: TGTGCCAACAGCCCAATAGGAAGGAACCGGGACGGGGAGCTGTTTTTT.

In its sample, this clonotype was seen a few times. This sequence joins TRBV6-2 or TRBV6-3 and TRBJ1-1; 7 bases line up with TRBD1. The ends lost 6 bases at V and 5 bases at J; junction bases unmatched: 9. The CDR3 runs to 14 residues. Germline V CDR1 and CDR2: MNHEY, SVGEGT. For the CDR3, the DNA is TGTGCCAGCAGCCGCCCGACAGGGCTGACTGAAGCTTTCTTT. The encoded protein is CASSRPTGLTEAFF.

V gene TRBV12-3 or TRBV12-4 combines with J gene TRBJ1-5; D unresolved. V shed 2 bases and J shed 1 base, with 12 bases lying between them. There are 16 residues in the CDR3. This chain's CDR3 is CASSLSVGSSNQPQHF. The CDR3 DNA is TGTGCCAGCAGTTTAAGTGTGGGCAGCAGCAATCAGCCCCAGCATTTT.

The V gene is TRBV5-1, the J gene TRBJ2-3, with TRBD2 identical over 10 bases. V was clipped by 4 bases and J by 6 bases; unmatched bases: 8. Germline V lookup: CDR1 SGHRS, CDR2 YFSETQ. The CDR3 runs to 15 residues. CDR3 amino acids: CASSVSGGHGDTQYF. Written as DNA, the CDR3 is TGCGCCAGCAGCGTTAGCGGGGGGCATGGGGATACGCAGTATTTT.

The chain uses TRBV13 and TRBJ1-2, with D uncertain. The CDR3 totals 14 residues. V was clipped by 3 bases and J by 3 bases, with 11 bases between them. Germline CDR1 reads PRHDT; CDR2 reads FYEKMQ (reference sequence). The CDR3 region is CASSLGGNYYGYTF. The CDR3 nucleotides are TGTGCCAGCAGCTTGGGAGGGAATTACTATGGCTACACCTTC.

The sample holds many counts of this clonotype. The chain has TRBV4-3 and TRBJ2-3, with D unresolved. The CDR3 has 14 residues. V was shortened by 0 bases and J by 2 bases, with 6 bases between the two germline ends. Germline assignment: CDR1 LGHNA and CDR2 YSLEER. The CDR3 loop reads CASSQDLHTDTQYF. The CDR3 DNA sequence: TGCGCCAGCAGCCAAGATCTCCACACAGATACGCAGTATTTT.

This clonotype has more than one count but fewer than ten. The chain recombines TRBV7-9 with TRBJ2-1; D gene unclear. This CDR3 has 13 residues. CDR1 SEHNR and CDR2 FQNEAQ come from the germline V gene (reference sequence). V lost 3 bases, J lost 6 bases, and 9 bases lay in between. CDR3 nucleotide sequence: TGTGCCAGCAGCTTTAACCCTCTCAATGAGCAGTTCTTC. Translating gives CASSFNPLNEQFF.

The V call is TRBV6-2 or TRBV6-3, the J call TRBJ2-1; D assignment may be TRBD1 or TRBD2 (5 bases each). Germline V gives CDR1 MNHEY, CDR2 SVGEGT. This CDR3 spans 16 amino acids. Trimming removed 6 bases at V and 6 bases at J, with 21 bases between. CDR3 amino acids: CASRISGTATFNEQFF. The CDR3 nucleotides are TGTGCCAGCAGAATAAGTGGGACCGCGACCTTCAATGAGCAGTTCTTC.

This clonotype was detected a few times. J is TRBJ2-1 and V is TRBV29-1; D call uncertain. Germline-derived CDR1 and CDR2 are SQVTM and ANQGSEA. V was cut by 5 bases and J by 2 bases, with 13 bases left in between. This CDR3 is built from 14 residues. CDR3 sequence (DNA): TGCAGCGTTAGTGCGGCCCTTACCTACAATGAGCAGTTCTTC. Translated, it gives CSVSAALTYNEQFF.

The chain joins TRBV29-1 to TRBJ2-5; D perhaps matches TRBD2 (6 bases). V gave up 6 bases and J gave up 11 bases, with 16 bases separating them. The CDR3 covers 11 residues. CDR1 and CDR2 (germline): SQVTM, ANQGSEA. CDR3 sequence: CSVEGSNEQYF. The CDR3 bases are TGCAGCGTGGAGGGGTCCAATGAGCAGTACTTC.

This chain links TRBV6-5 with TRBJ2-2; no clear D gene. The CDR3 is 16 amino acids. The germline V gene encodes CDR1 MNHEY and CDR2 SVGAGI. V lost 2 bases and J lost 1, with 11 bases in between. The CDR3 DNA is TGTGCCAGCAGTTACGTCCGGGTAATGAACACCGGGGAGCTGTTTTTT. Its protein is CASSYVRVMNTGELFF.

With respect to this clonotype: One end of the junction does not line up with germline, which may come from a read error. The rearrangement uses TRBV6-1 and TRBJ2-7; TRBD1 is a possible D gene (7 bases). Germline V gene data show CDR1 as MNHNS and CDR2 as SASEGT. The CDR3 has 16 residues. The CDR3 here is CVSSDNRGLSSYEQYF. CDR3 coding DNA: TGTGTCAGCAGTGATAACAGGGGACTGAGCTCCTACGAGCAGTACTTC.

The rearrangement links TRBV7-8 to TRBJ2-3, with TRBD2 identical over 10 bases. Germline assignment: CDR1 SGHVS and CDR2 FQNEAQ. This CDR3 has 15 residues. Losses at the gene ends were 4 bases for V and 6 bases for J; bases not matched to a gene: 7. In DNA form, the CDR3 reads TGTGCCAGCAGCTCAAGCGGGGGGGCTTCGGATACGCAGTATTTT. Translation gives CASSSSGGASDTQYF.

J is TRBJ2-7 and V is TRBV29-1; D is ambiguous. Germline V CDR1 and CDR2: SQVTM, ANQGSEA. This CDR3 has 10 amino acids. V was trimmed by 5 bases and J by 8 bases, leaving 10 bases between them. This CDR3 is CSVFRVQQYF. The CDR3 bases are TGCAGCGTTTTTAGGGTCCAGCAGTACTTC.

The CDR3 region is CSAIAGGRNQPQHF. For the CDR3, the DNA is TGCAGTGCTATCGCAGGGGGCCGCAATCAGCCCCAGCATTTT. This chain connects TRBV20-1 to TRBJ1-5; TRBD1 matches at 8 bases. The CDR3 is 14 residues long. CDR1 is DFQATT and CDR2 is SNEGSKA in the germline V gene (reference sequence). V shed 4 bases, J shed 2 bases, and the junction held 4 bases outside the gene matches.

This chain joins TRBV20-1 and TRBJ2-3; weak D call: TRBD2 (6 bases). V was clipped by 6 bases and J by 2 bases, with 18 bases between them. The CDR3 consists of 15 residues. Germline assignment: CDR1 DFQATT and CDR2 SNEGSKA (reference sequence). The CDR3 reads CSAALGDSTTDTQYF. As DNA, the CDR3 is TGCAGTGCCGCACTAGGGGACTCCACCACAGATACGCAGTATTTT.

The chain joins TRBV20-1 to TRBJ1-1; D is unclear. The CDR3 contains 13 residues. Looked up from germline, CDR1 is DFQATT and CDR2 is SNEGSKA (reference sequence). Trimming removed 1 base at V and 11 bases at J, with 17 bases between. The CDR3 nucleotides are TGCAGTGCTAGAGTAGATTTTGCAAGTCCGGCTTTCTTT. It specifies CSARVDFASPAFF.